The 5 T cell receptor beta chains in this list originate from one sample, sequenced in a study of T cell changes during pregnancy in multiple sclerosis. Measured with immunoSEQ multiplex PCR; TCRdb has only the in-frame clones, and not every one. Of tens of thousands of clones listed, approximately 92% are singletons. The sequences come from CD4+ T cells from peripheral blood mononuclear cells, collected after pregnancy. The receptor set was obtained from a female donor in good health, enrolled as a control in a pregnancy study.

This rearrangement joins TRBV6-6 to TRBJ2-1, with 9 bases lining up with TRBD2. This CDR3 contains 15 residues. V dropped 7 bases and J dropped 4; count of bases not matched to a gene: 8. Germline V CDR1 and CDR2: MNHNY, SVGAGI (reference sequence). CDR3 in amino acids: CASKGDLAGYNEQFF. The CDR3 DNA is TGTGCCAGCAAAGGGGATCTAGCGGGGTACAATGAGCAGTTCTTC.

This chain links TRBV20-1 with TRBJ2-1; D remains unclear. Germline CDR1 reads DFQATT; CDR2 reads SNEGSKA (reference sequence). Deletions cut 0 bases from V and 10 bases from J, with 7 bases between. The CDR3 consists of 11 residues. CDR3 in amino acids: CSARDITEQFF. CDR3 DNA sequence: TGCAGTGCTAGAGATATAACAGAGCAGTTCTTC.

V is TRBV7-8 and J is TRBJ2-7, with 9 bases identical to TRBD1. Trimming took 4 bases from V and 3 from J; bases not matched to a gene: 4. The CDR3 has 14 residues. Germline V gives CDR1 SGHVS, CDR2 FQNEAQ. The CDR3 sequence: CASSSTGGDYEQYF. CDR3 DNA: TGTGCCAGCAGCTCGACAGGGGGAGACTACGAGCAGTACTTC.

The V call is TRBV6-6, the J call TRBJ1-2; 7 bases are a match to TRBD1. Germline CDR1 is MNHNY and CDR2 is SVGAGI (reference sequence). CDR3 size: 15 residues. V shed 2 bases and J 6 bases; nucleotides not matched to a gene: 9. The CDR3 DNA follows: TGTGCCAGCAGTTACGACAGGGATATTACGAATGGCTACACCTTC. It codes for CASSYDRDITNGYTF.

The V gene is TRBV7-3, the J gene TRBJ2-1, with 12 bases identical to TRBD2. This CDR3 region has 15 residues. CDR1 and CDR2 from the germline V gene are SGHTA and FQGTGA. V lost 6 bases to trimming and J lost 2 bases; unmatched junction nucleotides: 2. The CDR3 spells CASSWTSGAYNEQFF. The CDR3 nucleotides read TGTGCCAGCAGTTGGACTAGCGGGGCCTACAATGAGCAGTTCTTC.